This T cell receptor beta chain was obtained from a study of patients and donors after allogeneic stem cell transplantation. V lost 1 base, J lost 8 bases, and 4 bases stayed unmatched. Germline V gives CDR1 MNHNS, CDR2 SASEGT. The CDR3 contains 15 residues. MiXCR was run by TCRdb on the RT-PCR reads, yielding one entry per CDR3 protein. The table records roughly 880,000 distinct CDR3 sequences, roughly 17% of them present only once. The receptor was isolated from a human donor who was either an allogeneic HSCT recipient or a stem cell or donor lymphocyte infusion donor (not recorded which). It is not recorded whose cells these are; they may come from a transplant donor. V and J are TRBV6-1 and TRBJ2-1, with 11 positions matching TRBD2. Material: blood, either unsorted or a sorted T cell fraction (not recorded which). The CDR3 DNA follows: TGTGCCAGCAGTGAAGATAGCGGGAGGGAGGATGAGCAGTTCTTC. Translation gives CASSEDSGREDEQFF.